The 32 T cell receptor beta chains below were found in one sample sequenced in a study of blood T cell repertoires in COVID-19. Generated by immunoSEQ multiplex PCR, the TCRdb table keeps only in-frame clones and is missing some. This table has approximately 480,000 clones, 87% appearing once. The specimen sequenced was PBMCs or T cells enriched from blood (not recorded which). These receptors were collected from a woman aged 18-29 years who had recovered from COVID-19.

J is TRBJ1-2 and V is TRBV11-3, with 8 bases matching TRBD1. The CDR3 has 15 residues. The trim removed 5 bases at V and 1 base at J, leaving 6 bases unmatched. Germline V CDR1 and CDR2: SGHNT, YENEEA. CDR3 protein: CASSHFRGLNYGYTF. The CDR3 DNA is TGTGCCAGCAGCCATTTCAGGGGGCTTAACTATGGCTACACCTTC.

V and J are TRBV5-4 and TRBJ2-3, with a tentative D call TRBD2 (6 bases). This CDR3 is built from 14 residues. V gave up 7 bases and J gave up 0 bases, with 12 bases separating them. Germline V gives CDR1 SGHNT, CDR2 YYREEE (reference sequence). CDR3 protein: CASQAGGSTDTQYF. Written as DNA, the CDR3 is TGTGCCAGCCAAGCCGGAGGGAGCACAGATACGCAGTATTTT.

This chain connects TRBV5-1 to TRBJ2-5; D ambiguous. The CDR3 runs 16 residues. The ends were cut back, 0 bases at V and 4 bases at J, with 16 bases in the middle. Germline V gene data show CDR1 as SGHRS and CDR2 as YFSETQ. For the CDR3, the DNA is TGCGCCAGCAGCTTGGCAGCAGGCCCCCTGGGAGAGACCCAGTACTTC. Its protein product is CASSLAAGPLGETQYF. The whole variable domain, filled in from reference TRBV5-1 and TRBJ2-5, reads KAGVTQTPRYLIKTRGQQVTLSCSPISGHRSVSWYQQTPGQGLQFLFEYFSETQRNKGNFPGRFSGRQFSNSRSEMNVSTLELGDSALYLCASSLAAGPLGETQYFGPGTRLLVL.

The V call is TRBV6-1, the J call TRBJ1-5, with TRBD1 as a possible D gene (5 bases). The CDR3 runs to 15 residues. The germline CDR1 and CDR2 sequences are MNHNS and SASEGT. Trimming took off 6 bases at V and 3 bases at J, with 15 bases between the two ends. This chain's CDR3 is CASSLTRQYNQPQHF. CDR3 DNA: TGTGCCAGCAGCTTGACAAGACAGTACAATCAGCCCCAGCATTTT.

This clone was found a few times. This chain joins TRBV3-1 (or the pseudogene TRBV3-2) and TRBJ1-5; tentative D call: TRBD1 (6 bases). V lost 5 bases to trimming and J lost 0 bases, with 14 bases between them. Germline assignment: CDR1 LGHDT and CDR2 YNNKEL (reference sequence). This CDR3 has 16 residues. CDR3 region: CASSFGTPHSNQPQHF. CDR3 sequence (DNA): TGTGCCAGCAGCTTCGGGACACCACATAGCAATCAGCCCCAGCATTTT.

The chain uses TRBV5-4 and TRBJ1-6, with 11 nucleotides matching TRBD1. The CDR3 is 16 amino acids. V trimming: 4 bases; J trimming: 4 bases; junction bases outside the gene matches: 4. Looked up from germline, CDR1 is SGHNT and CDR2 is YYREEE (reference sequence). CDR3 amino acids: CASSLGQGAYNSPLHF. CDR3 sequence (DNA): TGTGCCAGCAGCCTAGGACAGGGGGCGTATAATTCACCCCTCCACTTT.

The chain uses TRBV11-2 and TRBJ1-1; D might be TRBD1 (6 bases). The germline V gene encodes CDR1 SGHAT and CDR2 FQNNGV. V was cut by 1 base and J by 2 bases, with 8 bases left in between. The CDR3 runs 14 residues. The CDR3 spells CASSLGQENTEAFF. CDR3 coding DNA: TGTGCCAGCAGCTTAGGACAGGAAAACACTGAAGCTTTCTTT.

CDR3 nucleotide sequence: TGCGCCAGCAGTTTAACTACAGGGTCGGACACTGAAGCTTTCTTT. This codes for CASSLTTGSDTEAFF. The chain couples TRBV10-1 to TRBJ1-1; maybe TRBD1 (6 bases). Germline-derived CDR1 and CDR2 are WNHNN and SYGVQD (reference sequence). V shed 5 bases and J shed 3 bases, with 16 bases lying between them. The CDR3 runs 15 residues.

The V and J genes are TRBV30 and TRBJ1-1; 8 bases align to TRBD1. Looked up from germline, CDR1 is GTSNPN and CDR2 is SVGIG (reference sequence). Losses at the gene ends were 8 bases for V and 0 bases for J; bases not matched to a gene: 23. This CDR3 is 19 amino acids long. The DNA for the CDR3 is TGTGCCGGGATCCCCAGGGGGCCAGTACCCAATTATATGAACACTGAAGCTTTCTTT. Its protein is CAGIPRGPVPNYMNTEAFF.

The chain is built from TRBV11-3 and TRBJ1-1; D is unresolved. Germline CDR1 and CDR2: SGHNT and YENEEA. The CDR3 contains 13 residues. The V and J ends lost 0 bases and 2 bases respectively, with 4 bases between them. The CDR3 loop is CASSLDPNTEAFF. In DNA form, the CDR3 reads TGTGCCAGCAGCTTAGACCCAAACACTGAAGCTTTCTTT. Using reference TRBV11-3 and TRBJ1-1 for the parts outside the CDR3, the full variable domain is EAGVVQSPRYKIIEKKQPVAFWCNPISGHNTLYWYLQNLGQGPELLIRYENEEAVDDSQLPKDRFSAERLKGVDSTLKIQPAELGDSAVYLCASSLDPNTEAFFGQGTRLTVV.

The rearrangement uses TRBV5-1 and TRBJ2-2; 8 bases agree with TRBD2. Germline CDR1 SGHRS, CDR2 YFSETQ. The CDR3 is 18 residues long. The V segment lost 4 bases and the J segment 3 bases; nucleotides outside the gene matches: 14. As DNA, the CDR3 is TGCGCCAGCAGCCCCCCCGGCGGGGGGCCCTATTACACCGGGGAGCTGTTTTTT. Translation: CASSPPGGGPYYTGELFF.

The chain uses TRBV14 and TRBJ2-6, with 10 bases fitting TRBD1. CDR1 is SGHDN and CDR2 is FVKESK in the germline V gene. The CDR3 extends over 18 amino acids. Trimming took 1 base from V and 2 from J; bases not matched to a gene: 5. CDR3 nucleotide sequence: TGTGCCAGCAGCCAAGGCGGGACAGGGGTAACTGGGGCCAACGTCCTGACTTTC. Its translation is CASSQGGTGVTGANVLTF.

J is TRBJ1-1 and V is TRBV9, with 7 bases identical to TRBD1. Germline-derived CDR1 and CDR2 are SGDLS and YYNGEE. This CDR3 has 14 amino acids. J gave up 1 base and V 5 bases, and 5 bases lay outside the gene matches. CDR3: CASSWGQSNTEAFF. Here the CDR3 DNA reads TGTGCCAGCAGTTGGGGACAGTCGAACACTGAAGCTTTCTTT.

The chain combines TRBV5-1 with TRBJ2-6; TRBD1 aligns across 9 bases. V shed 0 bases, J shed 0 bases, and the junction held 13 bases outside the gene matches. Germline loops: CDR1 SGHRS, CDR2 YFSETQ. This CDR3 region has 21 residues. Here the CDR3 reads CASSLARGTGIIHSGANVLTF. The CDR3 coding sequence is TGCGCCAGCAGCTTGGCCAGGGGGACAGGGATAATACACTCTGGGGCCAACGTCCTGACTTTC.

The gene calls are TRBV28 and TRBJ2-1, with 7 bases identical to TRBD1. Trimming at V came to 6 bases and at J to 6 bases, leaving 5 bases not matched to a gene. This CDR3 is built from 13 residues. Germline CDR1 MDHEN, CDR2 SYDVKM. CDR3 in DNA: TGTGCCAGCAGCCTGGGACAGATCAATGAGCAGTTCTTC. Residues: CASSLGQINEQFF. The variable domain in full, with the rest retrieved from reference TRBV28 and TRBJ2-1, is DVKVTQSSRYLVKRTGEKVFLECVQDMDHENMFWYRQDPGLGLRLIYFSYDVKMKEKGDIPEGYSVSREKKERFSLILESASTNQTSMYLCASSLGQINEQFFGPGTRLTVL.

The chain has TRBV27 and TRBJ2-1, with 10 bases fitting TRBD2. CDR1 is MNHEY and CDR2 is SMNVEV in the germline V gene (reference sequence). V shed 6 bases, J shed 0 bases, and the junction held 2 bases outside the gene matches. This CDR3 spans 15 amino acids. CDR3: CASSPSGSSYNEQFF. The DNA of the CDR3 is TGTGCCAGCAGCCCTAGCGGGAGCTCCTACAATGAGCAGTTCTTC.

This sequence joins TRBV27 and TRBJ1-5; possibly TRBD1 for D (6 bases). The CDR3 length is 16 residues. Per germline, CDR1 MNHEY and CDR2 SMNVEV (reference sequence). The V end lost 3 bases, the J end lost 7 bases, and 19 bases lay between the germline ends. The CDR3 region is CASSLSGGRDQQPQHF. The CDR3 DNA sequence: TGTGCCAGCAGTTTGTCGGGGGGGCGGGATCAACAGCCCCAGCATTTT.

J is TRBJ2-5 and V is TRBV11-2, with 14 bases fitting TRBD2. The germline V gene encodes CDR1 SGHAT and CDR2 FQNNGV. CDR3 length: 16 residues. Germline trimming cut 3 bases from V and 1 base from J; bases unmatched to any gene: 1. CDR3 in amino acids: CASSLGLAGAQETQYF. The CDR3 DNA reads as TGTGCCAGCAGCTTGGGACTAGCGGGGGCCCAAGAGACCCAGTACTTC.

Details on this clone: This same CDR3 is encoded by further DNA sequences in the sample. The chain is built from TRBV6-5 and TRBJ1-2, with no clear D. The germline V and J ends were trimmed by 2 bases and 7 bases, with 11 bases remaining between them. The V gene's germline CDR1 is MNHEY and CDR2 SVGAGI. This CDR3 spans 13 amino acids. CDR3 sequence reads: CASSYRSGFGYTF. In nucleotides, the CDR3 is TGTGCCAGCAGTTACAGGTCCGGGTTTGGCTACACCTTC.

The chain joins TRBV11-2 to TRBJ2-2, with a weak D call TRBD2 (5 bases). This CDR3 comprises 15 residues. The V end was cut by 1 base, the J end by 1 base, with 7 bases between. Germline V gene sequence: CDR1 SGHAT, CDR2 FQNNGV. The CDR3 is CASSLGTGNTGELFF. The CDR3 DNA is TGTGCCAGCAGCTTAGGGACTGGGAACACCGGGGAGCTGTTTTTT.

The chain couples TRBV6-6 to TRBJ1-2, with D hard to call. This CDR3 is built from 13 residues. Germline V lookup: CDR1 MNHNY, CDR2 SVGAGI (reference sequence). V lost 4 bases and J 7 bases, leaving 13 bases between the germline ends. The CDR3 loop is CASSSDTTFGYTF. The DNA for the CDR3 is TGTGCCAGCAGTTCTGATACAACCTTTGGCTACACCTTC.

The chain links TRBV4-1 to TRBJ2-3; tentatively, D is TRBD1 (6 bases). The V end lost 6 bases, the J end lost 3 bases, and 10 bases lay between the germline ends. The CDR3 runs to 13 residues. CDR1 is MGHRA and CDR2 is YSYEKL in the germline V gene. CDR3 coding DNA: TGCGCCAGCAGTCGAGGGGGAACAGATACGCAGTATTTT. Its translation: CASSRGGTDTQYF.

V is TRBV7-2 and J is TRBJ1-1; a possible D gene is TRBD1 (5 bases). The CDR3 has 14 residues. Per the germline V gene, CDR1 is SGHTA and CDR2 is FQGNSA. V was trimmed by 4 bases and J by 1 base, leaving 10 bases between them. The CDR3 DNA reads TGTGCCAGCAGCTACAGGTTTTCGAACACTGAAGCTTTCTTT. This encodes CASSYRFSNTEAFF.

This clone was observed once. This sequence joins TRBV7-9 and TRBJ1-2; no firm D call. The length of the CDR3 is 14 residues. Per germline, CDR1 SEHNR and CDR2 FQNEAQ (reference sequence). Trimming cost V 4 bases and J 4 bases, with 13 bases left between them. CDR3 DNA sequence: TGTGCCAGCAGCTACAGCGGGCTCTTCTATGGCTACACCTTC. Its translation: CASSYSGLFYGYTF.

This clone was counted once. The rearrangement joins TRBV27 to TRBJ2-7, with a tentative D call TRBD2 (5 bases). Germline V lookup: CDR1 MNHEY, CDR2 SMNVEV (reference sequence). This CDR3 comprises 15 residues. Trimming stripped 8 bases from V and 5 bases from J, with 22 bases between. The chain's CDR3 is CASGPAGFRAHEQYF. The CDR3 bases are TGTGCCAGCGGCCCCGCGGGCTTCCGGGCCCACGAGCAGTACTTC.

V and J are TRBV5-1 and TRBJ1-4, with 7 bases aligning to TRBD1. J lost 5 bases, V lost 0 bases, and 7 bases had no gene match. The CDR3 covers 16 residues. Germline lookup yields CDR1 SGHRS and CDR2 YFSETQ. CDR3 coding DNA: TGCGCCAGCAGCTTGGCCCCCGGGACAGACAATGAAAAACTGTTTTTT. Amino acids: CASSLAPGTDNEKLFF.

The chain carries TRBV5-5 and TRBJ2-3, with 8 bases identical to TRBD1. This CDR3 has 15 residues. V shed 5 bases and J 2 bases; nucleotides not matched to a gene: 7. CDR1 is SGHKS and CDR2 is YYEKEE in the germline V gene (reference sequence). Here the CDR3 reads CASRPIQGVTDTQYF. CDR3 nucleotide sequence: TGTGCCAGCAGACCAATACAGGGGGTCACAGATACGCAGTATTTT.

The chain carries TRBV12-3 or TRBV12-4 and TRBJ1-2; 8 bases match TRBD1. The CDR3 runs to 13 residues. J gave up 8 bases and V 7 bases, and 9 bases lay outside the gene matches. CDR3 in amino acids: CASTADRGRGYTF. Here the CDR3 DNA reads TGTGCCAGCACCGCCGACAGGGGACGCGGCTACACCTTC.

This clone was seen only once. The V gene is TRBV19, the J gene TRBJ1-2; TRBD1 agrees at 7 bases. This CDR3 contains 15 residues. Germline CDR1 LNHDA, CDR2 SQIVND (reference sequence). After removal of 4 bases from V and 6 bases from J, the junction contained 11 bases not matched to a gene. The CDR3 reads CASSSKWTGRDGYTF. The CDR3 DNA follows: TGTGCCAGTAGTAGCAAATGGACAGGTCGAGATGGCTACACCTTC. Complete variable domain (other parts from reference TRBV19 and TRBJ1-2): DGGITQSPKYLFRKEGQNVTLSCEQNLNHDAMYWYRQDPGQGLRLIYYSQIVNDFQKGDIAEGYSVSREKKESFPLTVTSAQKNPTAFYLCASSSKWTGRDGYTFGSGTRLTVV.

The chain is built from TRBV7-9 and TRBJ1-2, with 12 bases lining up with TRBD1. The V gene end was trimmed by 5 bases and the J gene end by 4 bases; junction bases not matched to a gene: 14. Germline CDR1 is SEHNR and CDR2 is FQNEAQ (reference sequence). The length of the CDR3 is 18 residues. The CDR3 sequence is CASSLGSGQGAGSYGYTF. Written as DNA, the CDR3 is TGTGCCAGCAGCCTAGGTTCGGGACAGGGGGCGGGAAGCTATGGCTACACCTTC.

The chain links TRBV30 to TRBJ1-1; D not resolved. Deletions cut 4 bases from V and 4 bases from J, with 10 bases between. The germline CDR1 and CDR2 sequences are GTSNPN and SVGIG (reference sequence). The CDR3 sequence is 12 residues long. CDR3: CAWMGLGTEAFF. In nucleotides, the CDR3 is TGTGCCTGGATGGGCCTGGGCACTGAAGCTTTCTTT.

This chain joins TRBV16 and TRBJ1-1; D unresolved. V gave up 3 bases and J gave up 0 bases, with 11 bases separating them. Germline V lookup: CDR1 KGHSY, CDR2 FQNENV. CDR3 length: 15 residues. CDR3 sequence (DNA): TGTGCCAGCAGCCATAGGAGATCCATGAACACTGAAGCTTTCTTT. Its protein is CASSHRRSMNTEAFF.